A selection of T cell receptor beta chains follows, all from one sample in a study of T cells in Graves' hyperthyroidism and ophthalmopathy. TCRdb redid the calling of the multiplex PCR reads with MiXCR, one entry per CDR3 protein. Counted here are some 600,000 distinct CDR3 sequences, roughly 13% occurring once; the ten biggest clones make up roughly 5.5%. Sequencing was done on a sample of blood. The receptors stem from a woman in her thirties with Graves' hyperthyroidism that later progressed to Graves' ophthalmopathy. The CDR3 runs from the conserved cysteine through the conserved F or W. The D gene is left open where the match is weak. Not all rows give a size; the values are once, few, many and, for expanded clones, a class.

CDR3 length,J gene,D gene,clone size,V gene,CDR3 DNA,CDR3 protein
17,TRBJ1-1,NA,few,TRBV9,TGTGCCAGCAGCGTAGATAGGGGTTTCGAAACGAACACTGAAGCTTTCTTT,CASSVDRGFETNTEAFF
19,TRBJ1-5,NA,few,TRBV12-3/TRBV12-4,TGTGCCAGCAGTAGGACCTACAGAGGGAGGGAGCCCGCCAATCAGCCCCAGCATTTT,CASSRTYRGREPANQPQHF
16,TRBJ2-7,TRBD1,many,TRBV12-3/TRBV12-4,TGTGCCAGCAGTTTAGTGCGAGGGACAGAGGCGAGGGAGCAGTACTTC,CASSLVRGTEAREQYF
17,TRBJ1-1,NA,NA,TRBV7-9,TGTGCCAGCGGCCCTGCGGGGGGGGGCGGTCTGAACACTGAAGCTTTCTTT,CASGPAGGGGLNTEAFF
15,TRBJ2-1,TRBD2,NA,TRBV27,TGTGCCAGCAGATCTGGTAGCGGGAGAGTCAATGAGCAGTTCTTC,CASRSGSGRVNEQFF
14,TRBJ1-2,TRBD1,NA,TRBV14,TGTGCCAGCAGCCGGGACAGGGGGCCGGGAGGCTACACCTTC,CASSRDRGPGGYTF
13,TRBJ2-3,NA,many,TRBV27,TGTGCCACCAAAAGGGCTGGGACAGATACGCAGTATTTT,CATKRAGTDTQYF
20,TRBJ2-1,TRBD2,NA,TRBV28,TGTGCCAGCAGTTTATGGGTGGTATTGGTAGCGGGAGGCAAGGACAATGAGCAGTTCTTC,CASSLWVVLVAGGKDNEQFF
13,TRBJ2-5,NA,NA,TRBV7-9,TGTGCCAGCAGCTCGGGACATTGGGAGACCCAGTACTTC,CASSSGHWETQYF
14,TRBJ1-1,NA,few,TRBV11-2,TGTGCCAGCAGCTTAGGAGGGGCCTCCGGTGGAGCTTTCTTT,CASSLGGASGGAFF
15,TRBJ1-5,NA,many,TRBV24-1,TGTGCCACCAGTGGGCGAGGGGGAGGCAATCAGCCCCAGCATTTT,CATSGRGGGNQPQHF
15,TRBJ1-5,TRBD1,many,TRBV10-3,TGTGCCATCGGAGAAGACAGGGGGAGCAATCAGCCCCAGCATTTT,CAIGEDRGSNQPQHF
13,TRBJ1-1,TRBD1,many,TRBV5-1,TGCGCCAGCAGTCCGGGACAGGGAACAAAAGCTTTCTTT,CASSPGQGTKAFF
16,TRBJ1-6,NA,many,TRBV13,TGTGCCAGCAGCTTCGGGGGGGCGATCCGAAATTCACCCCTCCACTTT,CASSFGGAIRNSPLHF
15,TRBJ1-1,NA,NA,TRBV5-1,TGCGCCAGCAGCTTGGGTCGGCAGAGTAACACTGAAGCTTTCTTT,CASSLGRQSNTEAFF
16,TRBJ1-6,NA,NA,TRBV30,TGTGCCTGGAGGGAATTGTCAGGGCCTGCCAATTCACCCCTCCACTTT,CAWRELSGPANSPLHF
15,TRBJ2-7,TRBD2,many,TRBV12-3/TRBV12-4,TGTGCCAGCAGTTTCCATAGCGGGACGGGGGGCGAGCAGTACTTC,CASSFHSGTGGEQYF